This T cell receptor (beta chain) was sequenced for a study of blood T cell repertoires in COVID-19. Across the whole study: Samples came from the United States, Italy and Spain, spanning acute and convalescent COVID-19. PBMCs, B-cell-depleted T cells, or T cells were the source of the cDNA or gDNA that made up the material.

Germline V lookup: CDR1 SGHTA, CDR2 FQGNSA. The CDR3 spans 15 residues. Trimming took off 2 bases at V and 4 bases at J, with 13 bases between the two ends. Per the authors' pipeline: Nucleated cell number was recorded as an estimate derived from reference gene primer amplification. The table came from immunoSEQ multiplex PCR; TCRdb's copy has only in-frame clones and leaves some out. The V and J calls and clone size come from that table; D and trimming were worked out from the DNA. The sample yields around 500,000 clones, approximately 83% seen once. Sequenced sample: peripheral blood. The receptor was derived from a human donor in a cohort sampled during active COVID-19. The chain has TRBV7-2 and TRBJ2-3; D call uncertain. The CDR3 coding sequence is TGTGCCAGCAGCTTAAGGTCGCTTCGGGCAGATACGCAGTATTTT. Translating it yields CASSLRSLRADTQYF.